The T cell receptor (beta chain) under discussion was sequenced for a study of monozygotic twins with inflammatory bowel disease. Points from the study as a whole: Clonotype overlap with others was lower in IBD patients than in healthy twins, a difference that was greatest with disease activity. There were differing immunosuppressive treatments, which may have added variability to patient repertoires.

Template switching added UMIs carrying a 6-nucleotide sample barcode. TCRdb reprocessed the 5' RACE reads, with one entry per CDR3 protein and no DNA. The sample has roughly 150,000 distinct CDR3 sequences. The length of the CDR3 is 13 residues. CDR1 is SGHTA and CDR2 is FQGNSA in the germline V gene. Note on this clonotype: Its antigen is not identified.

The chain joins TRBV7-2 to TRBJ2-3. Sequencing was performed on blood. The clonotype comes from a human donor with ulcerative colitis or Crohn's disease, or a healthy co-twin of an affected twin (not recorded which). This CDR3 reads CASSLAYTDTQYF.